Following are 26 T cell receptor beta chains from one sample sequenced in a study of CD8 T cells in ankylosing spondylitis. Using its own MiXCR run on the 5' RACE reads, TCRdb lists one record per CDR3 protein. Found here are 350,000 or so distinct CDR3 sequences, around 15% of them singletons; the top ten hold 0.9% to 1.2%. The sequenced material came from blood, either unsorted or a sorted T cell fraction (not recorded which). Receptor source: a male donor with ankylosing spondylitis or in good health (not recorded which).

This chain joins TRBV5-5 and TRBJ2-3; tentatively, D is TRBD2 (6 bases). This CDR3 has 15 residues. Looked up from germline, CDR1 is SGHKS and CDR2 is YYEKEE (reference sequence). Trimming took 2 bases from V and 1 from J, leaving 11 bases between them. This CDR3 reads CASSFTSLGTDTQYF. CDR3 in DNA: TGTGCCAGCAGCTTCACTAGCCTTGGCACAGATACGCAGTATTTT.

In its sample, this clonotype was seen many times. This chain uses TRBV20-1 with TRBJ2-3; D gene ambiguous. Germline CDR1 is DFQATT and CDR2 is SNEGSKA (reference sequence). With 1 base removed from V and 5 bases from J, the gap between germline ends came to 16 bases. The CDR3 has 15 amino acids. The CDR3 DNA reads as TGCAGTGCTAGAGTTATTCTAGGATTTGGAGATACGCAGTATTTT. It yields the protein CSARVILGFGDTQYF.

The chain joins TRBV4-2 to TRBJ2-1; 11 bases line up with TRBD2. V was clipped by 1 base and J by 5 bases; unmatched bases: 7. From germline, CDR1 is LGHNA and CDR2 YNFKEQ. This CDR3 has 17 amino acids. CDR3 amino acids: CASSQVGTSGRDNEQFF. For the CDR3, the DNA is TGTGCCAGCAGCCAAGTCGGGACTAGCGGTCGGGACAATGAGCAGTTCTTC.

This clonotype was detected ten times or more. The chain joins TRBV5-1 to TRBJ2-2; D might be TRBD1 or TRBD2, each matching 5 bases. The CDR3 spans 13 residues. Trimming removed 4 bases at V and 4 bases at J, with 8 bases between. Germline V gene data show CDR1 as SGHRS and CDR2 as YFSETQ. CDR3 in amino acids: CASSQGTTGELFF. The DNA of the CDR3 is TGCGCCAGCAGCCAAGGGACCACCGGGGAGCTGTTTTTT.

This clonotype was counted a few times. CDR3 region: CASSLFPYEQYF. CDR3 nucleotide sequence: TGTGCCAGCAGTTTATTCCCCTACGAGCAGTACTTC. V usage is TRBV12-3 or TRBV12-4 and J usage is TRBJ2-7; no clear D. The CDR3 consists of 12 residues. V was clipped by 2 bases and J by 2 bases, with 4 bases between them.

This clonotype was seen only a few times. The chain carries TRBV20-1 and TRBJ2-7; 9 bases fit TRBD1. The germline V gene has CDR1 DFQATT and CDR2 SNEGSKA (reference sequence). The CDR3 consists of 13 residues. J was trimmed by 7 bases and V by 3 bases; bases with no gene match: 7. The CDR3 loop is CSARNRGRVEQYF. CDR3 sequence (DNA): TGCAGTGCTAGGAACAGGGGGCGCGTTGAGCAGTACTTC.

This clonotype has ten or more counts. This chain joins TRBV7-2 and TRBJ2-3; weak D call: TRBD1 (6 bases). The CDR3 runs to 14 residues. CDR1 is SGHTA and CDR2 is FQGNSA in the germline V gene. V was shortened by 8 bases and J by 2 bases, with 14 bases between the two germline ends. The CDR3 reads CASSTDRITDTQYF. The CDR3 DNA reads as TGTGCCAGCTCAACCGACAGGATCACAGATACGCAGTATTTT.

This sequence joins TRBV5-1 and TRBJ2-7; TRBD1 agrees at 11 bases. V trimming: 4 bases; J trimming: 7 bases; junction bases outside the gene matches: 10. Germline assignment: CDR1 SGHRS and CDR2 YFSETQ. CDR3 length: 15 residues. CDR3 bases: TGCGCCAGCAGCATTGGGACAGGGGGGTTAGAGGAGCAGTACTTC. Translated, it gives CASSIGTGGLEEQYF.

This clonotype was observed a few times. The J gene is TRBJ2-1, the V gene TRBV12-3 or TRBV12-4; TRBD2 matches 12 bases. V shed 4 bases and J 3 bases; nucleotides not matched to a gene: 4. This CDR3 is built from 16 residues. The CDR3 region has the DNA TGTGCCAGCAGTTCCTGGACTAGCGGGGACTACAATGAGCAGTTCTTC. It is translated as CASSSWTSGDYNEQFF.

The rearrangement uses TRBV10-1 and TRBJ2-1; D is unclear. The CDR3 extends over 13 amino acids. The V and J ends lost 6 bases and 4 bases respectively, with 10 bases between them. Germline CDR1 reads WNHNN; CDR2 reads SYGVQD (reference sequence). CDR3 nucleotide sequence: TGCGCCAGCAGCCCGGAGCCATACAATGAGCAGTTCTTC. It is translated as CASSPEPYNEQFF.

In its sample, this clonotype was seen many times. The rearrangement joins TRBV12-3 or TRBV12-4 to TRBJ2-7; D not resolved. The length of the CDR3 is 11 residues. Trimming stripped 3 bases from V and 7 bases from J, with 7 bases between. The CDR3 sequence is CASSFLGEQYF. The CDR3 DNA follows: TGTGCCAGCAGTTTTTTGGGAGAGCAGTACTTC.

This clonotype turned up a few times. This chain connects TRBV5-1 to TRBJ2-1; 9 nucleotides align to TRBD1. The CDR3 spans 12 residues. The germline V gene encodes CDR1 SGHRS and CDR2 YFSETQ. V lost 3 bases, J lost 12 bases, and 4 bases stayed unmatched. The chain's CDR3 is CASSSGDRAQFF. DNA for the CDR3: TGCGCCAGCAGCTCCGGGGACAGGGCGCAGTTCTTC.

CDR3 amino acids: CSASLPQDTQYF. The CDR3 nucleotides are TGCAGTGCTAGTCTTCCGCAAGATACGCAGTATTTT. The chain combines TRBV20-1 with TRBJ2-3, with D hard to call. In germline, CDR1 is DFQATT, CDR2 SNEGSKA (reference sequence). The CDR3 loop spans 12 amino acids. V lost 3 bases and J 5 bases, leaving 9 bases between the germline ends.

V is TRBV6-5 and J is TRBJ2-1; no definite D call. Per germline, CDR1 MNHEY and CDR2 SVGAGI. The V end lost 2 bases, the J end lost 11 bases, and 7 bases lay between the germline ends. This CDR3 comprises 11 residues. This chain's CDR3 is CASSYEAKQFF. CDR3 DNA sequence: TGTGCCAGCAGTTACGAAGCAAAGCAGTTCTTC.

This chain uses TRBV3-1 with TRBJ2-2; 8 bases match TRBD2. V was pared by 3 bases and J by 5 bases, with 8 bases of the junction left unmatched. The V gene's germline CDR1 is LGHDT and CDR2 YNNKEL (reference sequence). The CDR3 length is 16 residues. This CDR3 is CASSQTGRGGTGELFF. CDR3 nucleotides: TGTGCCAGCAGCCAGACGGGTCGGGGGGGAACCGGGGAGCTGTTTTTT.

This clonotype was seen a handful of times. The chain is built from TRBV5-6 and TRBJ2-7; 8 bases align to TRBD2. CDR3 length: 16 amino acids. The V gene end was trimmed by 0 bases and the J gene end by 5 bases; junction bases not matched to a gene: 10. CDR1 and CDR2 from the germline V gene are SGHDT and YYEEEE. In DNA, the CDR3 is TGTGCCAGCAGCTTGGCTCGAGCGGGGGCTCTAGACGAGCAGTACTTC. Translated: CASSLARAGALDEQYF.

The chain joins TRBV29-1 to TRBJ2-7, with TRBD1 matching over 12 bases. The CDR3 runs 14 residues. Trimming removed 6 bases from V and 4 bases from J; junction bases left unmatched: 7. Germline V gives CDR1 SQVTM, CDR2 ANQGSEA. In DNA form, the CDR3 reads TGCAGCGTGCGGGGACAGGGGGCTGGGTACGAGCAGTACTTC. Protein product: CSVRGQGAGYEQYF.

V gene TRBV30 combines with J gene TRBJ1-4; a possible D gene is TRBD1 (5 bases). Germline assignment: CDR1 GTSNPN and CDR2 SVGIG (reference sequence). The CDR3 loop spans 13 amino acids. V was cut by 4 bases and J by 8 bases, with 14 bases left in between. The chain's CDR3 is CAWTSGVGEKLFF. The CDR3 DNA is TGTGCCTGGACCTCGGGGGTTGGAGAAAAACTGTTTTTT.

The chain combines TRBV12-3 or TRBV12-4 with TRBJ1-4; D not resolved. The ends were cut back, 6 bases at V and 8 bases at J, with 13 bases in the middle. This CDR3 comprises 13 residues. The DNA for the CDR3 is TGTGCCAGCAGCCTTAGCGGAGAGGAAAAACTGTTTTTT. Its protein product is CASSLSGEEKLFF.

This clonotype has more than one count but fewer than ten. The V call is TRBV4-1, the J call TRBJ2-7, with TRBD1 identical over 7 bases. CDR1 MGHRA and CDR2 YSYEKL come from the germline V gene. V dropped 4 bases and J dropped 5; count of bases not matched to a gene: 8. The CDR3 extends over 14 amino acids. The CDR3 DNA reads as TGCGCCAGCAGCCTCACACAGGGGAACAACGAGCAGTACTTC. Protein product: CASSLTQGNNEQYF.

This clonotype was counted a few times. The chain combines TRBV15 with TRBJ1-5; no clear D gene. Trimming cost V 0 bases and J 2 bases, with 2 bases left between them. Germline-derived CDR1 and CDR2 are LNHNV and YYDKDF (reference sequence). CDR3 size: 13 residues. CDR3 DNA sequence: TGTGCCACCAGCAGAGACCGCAATCAGCCCCAGCATTTT. This gives the protein CATSRDRNQPQHF.

V usage is TRBV7-8 and J usage is TRBJ2-2; D is possibly TRBD2 (5 bases). CDR1 and CDR2 from the germline V gene are SGHVS and FQNEAQ. V dropped 7 bases and J dropped 1 base, with 10 bases sitting between them. This CDR3 is built from 14 residues. The CDR3 DNA reads TGTGCCAGCACACGCCGGGGGAACACCGGGGAGCTGTTTTTT. Its translation is CASTRRGNTGELFF.

The chain is built from TRBV5-1 and TRBJ2-1, with D tentatively TRBD1 or TRBD2 (5 bases each). Trimming left V 4 bases short and J 7 bases short, with 18 bases between. Per germline, CDR1 SGHRS and CDR2 YFSETQ. The CDR3 consists of 15 residues. CDR3 sequence: CASSIRDGLYNEQFF. The CDR3 coding sequence is TGCGCCAGCAGCATCCGGGACGGTCTATATAATGAGCAGTTCTTC.

This clonotype was seen a few times. V gene TRBV3-1 combines with J gene TRBJ2-3; D is possibly TRBD1 (5 bases). The CDR3 is 13 amino acids. V lost 1 base and J lost 6, with 8 bases in between. From germline, CDR1 is LGHDT and CDR2 YNNKEL (reference sequence). The DNA of the CDR3 is TGTGCCAGCAGCCAAGGGGGCCTGGATACGCAGTATTTT. Translating gives CASSQGGLDTQYF.

The CDR3 DNA reads as TGTGCCAGCAGCTTAGAAGCGGGAGCGAACACCGGGGAGCTGTTTTTT. As protein: CASSLEAGANTGELFF. This chain joins TRBV7-2 and TRBJ2-2, with 8 bases aligning to TRBD2. Germline V gene data show CDR1 as SGHTA and CDR2 as FQGNSA. V lost 1 base and J lost 0; bases outside the gene matches: 1. The CDR3 runs 16 residues.

The table lists this clonotype with many counts. At one end, the junction sequence differs from germline, possibly due to a read error. This chain uses TRBV7-2 with TRBJ1-2, with unresolved D. The CDR3 is 12 amino acids. The germline gives CDR1 SGHTA, CDR2 FQGNSA. In DNA, the CDR3 is TGCGCCAGCAGCTTGGGGTTGTATGGCTACACCTTC. This codes for CASSLGLYGYTF.